This record looks at one T cell receptor (beta chain) sequence and its context. This clone turned up a few times. Its binding antigen is unknown. There are no base qualities to consult, and no much larger clone falls within one base. The collaborating institutions used their own protocols to collect whole blood in K2EDTA tubes. For TCRbeta analysis, collaborators shipped samples in one of three forms: frozen whole blood, isolated PBMCs, or DNA extracted from either of those sample types. TCRbeta CDR3 regions were amplified from genomic DNA by means of the immunoSEQ Assay, a bias-controlled multiplex PCR. Turning to the authors' computational methods: Nucleated cell counts per sample were estimated from amplification of reference gene primers within the assay. To quantify the absolute abundance of each unique TCRbeta CDR3 rearrangement, sequence reads were collapsed and filtered. For each sample, productive Simpson clonality was calculated as the square root of Simpson's diversity index across productive rearrangements. Entries here come from immuneACCESS through TCRdb and include only in-frame sequences with V and J called. Some clones fail to appear in such tables; in the studies checked, an unresolved V gene covers under half of the shortfall, and the cause of the remainder is unknown. V, J and clone size reflect that table, while D and trimming were determined from the DNA. A total of around 140,000 clones appear in this sample, approximately 80% of them only once. The ten largest clones take up roughly 9.1% of the sample.

These data come from a study of blood T cell repertoires in COVID-19 (dated by TCRdb to the early 2020s). Describing the broader study: The collaborator samples originated in the United States, Italy and Spain and spanned the acute and convalescent phases of COVID-19. Sample metadata almost always included a de-identified subject ID, COVID-19 status, age in years and sex. The material from the prospective study consisted of cDNA or gDNA derived from T cells, B-cell-depleted T cells, or PBMCs. The samples were drawn from two sources: the first 160 participants of the ongoing ImmuneRACE study, and 1,200 or so subjects contributed by 6 global collaborators. Subjects who had been exposed to COVID-19, were actively infected with it, or had recovered from it provided the deeply sampled blood TCRbeta repertoires that made up the dataset. The repertoires were made available in a free public database intended to serve as a resource for research on the immune response to SARS-CoV-2. Where HLA class I and class II types were available, the types were taken from metadata supplied by the sample provider, not from assay-based typing. Paper-wide results and their limitations: How much clinical and demographic metadata was included differed by source and by participant, and the metadata was provided uncurated.

The origin of this receptor is a woman in her sixties or seventies with active or convalescent COVID-19. Sequenced: peripheral blood.

CDR3 protein: CASRRDTGYTF. Here is the DNA: TGTGCCAGCAGGAGGGACACAGGCTACACCTTC. In this chain, TRBV6-5 is recombined with TRBJ1-2, and the D gene may be TRBD1, 6 bases matching. The junction shows trimming of 6 bases on V and 8 bases on J, plus 10 bases between the germline ends. Based on the germline V gene, the CDR1 and CDR2 sequences are MNHEY and SVGAGI. From cysteine to phenylalanine, the CDR3 is 11 amino acids long. Left in the record is the CDR3 DNA by itself, 33 bases read in frame from the first base.